The source of this T cell receptor beta chain is a study of OX40 agonist ivuxolimab in advanced cancers. Background on the study: Dose-escalation patients had hepatocellular carcinoma, melanoma, renal cell or head and neck cancer. General study findings and limits: CD8+ T cells (on average) carried more expanded clones than CD4+ T cells. Both blood CD4+ and CD8+ T cells showed clonal growth by week 6 at 0.1 to 3.0 mg/kg.

Looked up from germline, CDR1 is KGHSH and CDR2 is LQKENI. The CDR3 totals 13 residues. V was shortened by 2 bases and J by 5 bases, with 9 bases between the two germline ends. Comment on this clone: Antigen unknown.

This table comes from immunoSEQ multiplex PCR, and its TCRdb copy is limited to in-frame clones, with some not included. The sample shows fewer than 85,000 clones, less than 85% of them seen only once. This chain connects TRBV18 to TRBJ1-1; no definite D call. This clonotype was obtained from an adult with an advanced solid tumor such as melanoma, head and neck, liver or kidney cancer. The sequenced sample was CD4+ or CD8+ T cells sorted from blood, obtained in a trial of the OX40 agonist ivuxolimab. CDR3 protein: CASSPAGTTEAFF. CDR3 sequence (DNA): TGTGCCAGCTCACCAGCAGGAACGACTGAAGCTTTCTTT.